The 18 T cell receptor beta chains below come from one sample, sequenced in a study of blood T cells in healthy people across ages. It was with a sample-barcoded 5' primer and a J-beta primer mix that a second PCR of roughly 6 to 11 cycles was run. TCRdb re-derived calls from the 5' RACE reads in MiXCR, one entry per CDR3 protein. The profile shows more than 1.4 million distinct CDR3 sequences, 42% of them singletons. Sequencing used blood. The receptors were gathered from a woman younger than 35 in good health.

This chain uses TRBV10-3 with TRBJ2-1; 10 bases align to TRBD2. The germline CDR1 and CDR2 sequences are ENHRY and SYGVKD. This CDR3 comprises 15 residues. The V segment lost 9 bases and the J segment 3 bases; nucleotides outside the gene matches: 8. The CDR3 coding sequence is TGTGCCATTGGGGCTAGCGGGAGAGTCTACAATGAGCAGTTCTTC. Its translation: CAIGASGRVYNEQFF.

V and J are TRBV7-2 and TRBJ2-7; D unclear. Trimming stripped 3 bases from V and 0 bases from J, with 12 bases between. The germline gives CDR1 SGHTA, CDR2 FQGNSA. The length of the CDR3 is 15 residues. CDR3 sequence: CASSFEDVLSYEQYF. The CDR3 coding sequence is TGTGCCAGCAGCTTCGAAGACGTACTCTCCTACGAGCAGTACTTC.

The chain combines TRBV12-3 or TRBV12-4 with TRBJ1-1; D remains ambiguous. Trimming cost V 3 bases and J 0 bases, with 11 bases left between them. The CDR3 runs 15 residues. This chain's CDR3 is CASSFRSTVNTEAFF. In DNA, the CDR3 is TGTGCCAGCAGTTTTAGGTCGACTGTGAACACTGAAGCTTTCTTT.

V is TRBV6-2 or TRBV6-3 and J is TRBJ2-3; possibly TRBD2 for D (7 bases). The germline V gene has CDR1 MNHEY and CDR2 SVGEGT. V dropped 6 bases and J dropped 3 bases, with 19 bases sitting between them. The CDR3 has 16 residues. This CDR3 reads CASSEGRGAGTDTQYF. Here the CDR3 DNA reads TGTGCCAGCAGCGAAGGACGGGGGGCGGGAACAGATACGCAGTATTTT.

The V and J genes are TRBV5-6 and TRBJ2-7; TRBD1 aligns across 10 bases. The CDR3 contains 17 residues. Germline-derived CDR1 and CDR2 are SGHDT and YYEEEE. V gave up 0 bases and J gave up 5 bases; unmatched junction bases: 11. The CDR3 is CASSLETRDRGFHEQYF. DNA of the CDR3: TGTGCCAGCAGCTTGGAAACCCGGGACAGGGGTTTCCACGAGCAGTACTTC.

The chain combines TRBV25-1 with TRBJ2-5; 8 bases line up with TRBD1. The germline gives CDR1 MGHDK, CDR2 SYGVNS. CDR3 length: 15 amino acids. Trimming cost V 5 bases and J 4 bases; bases outside gene matches: 9. The CDR3 DNA is TGTGCCAGCAGTCCTGGGGACAGGTGGATAGAGACCCAGTACTTC. This encodes CASSPGDRWIETQYF. Combining the CDR3 with reference TRBV25-1 and TRBJ2-5 gives the whole variable domain EADIYQTPRYLVIGTGKKITLECSQTMGHDKMYWYQQDPGMELHLIHYSYGVNSTEKGDLSSESTVSRIRTEHFPLTLESARPSHTSQYLCASSPGDRWIETQYFGPGTRLLVL.

This clonotype was counted ten times or more. The chain joins TRBV3-1 to TRBJ2-3, with D uncertain. This CDR3 is 13 amino acids long. Trimming pared 5 bases from V and 4 bases from J, leaving 10 bases between. CDR1 and CDR2 (germline): LGHDT, YNNKEL (reference sequence). The CDR3 protein is CASSARSADTQYF. The CDR3 DNA follows: TGTGCCAGCAGCGCTCGGAGCGCAGATACGCAGTATTTT.

The V gene is TRBV20-1, the J gene TRBJ2-7; possibly TRBD1 for D (6 bases). CDR3 size: 12 residues. The ends were cut back, 2 bases at V and 3 bases at J, with 8 bases in the middle. Germline V gene lookup returns CDR1 DFQATT and CDR2 SNEGSKA (reference sequence). CDR3 residues: CSARQGHYEQYF. CDR3 in DNA: TGCAGTGCTAGACAGGGGCACTACGAGCAGTACTTC.

CDR3 sequence (DNA): TGTGCCAGCAGCGTAGCGGGGGGGCCCACCGGGGAGCTGTTTTTT. This encodes CASSVAGGPTGELFF. This chain links TRBV9 with TRBJ2-2, with TRBD2 matching over 8 bases. V lost 0 bases and J lost 4; bases outside the gene matches: 2. The germline CDR1 and CDR2 sequences are SGDLS and YYNGEE. The CDR3 sequence is 15 residues long.

The chain uses TRBV4-1 and TRBJ2-3; 10 bases align to TRBD2. This CDR3 spans 15 amino acids. V lost 10 bases to trimming and J lost 0 bases; unmatched junction nucleotides: 7. Germline CDR1 is MGHRA and CDR2 is YSYEKL. The CDR3 nucleotides read TGCGCCAAAGCTAGCGGGGGTTCTAGCACAGATACGCAGTATTTT. Translating gives CAKASGGSSTDTQYF.

As concerns this clonotype: This may be a read error, as it is one base from a much larger clone. The gene calls are TRBV6-5 and TRBJ1-2; D remains ambiguous. Trimming stripped 6 bases from V and 5 bases from J, with 10 bases between. The CDR3 runs 12 residues. Looked up from germline, CDR1 is MNHEY and CDR2 is SVGAGI. CDR3 sequence reads: CASRPGEYGYTF. The CDR3 nucleotides are TGTGCCAGCAGGCCCGGGGAGTATGGCTACACCTTC.

The V call is TRBV10-3, the J call TRBJ2-5; 7 nucleotides line up with TRBD1. CDR1 and CDR2 from the germline V gene are ENHRY and SYGVKD. The CDR3 loop spans 15 amino acids. Trimming took 6 bases from V and 2 from J; bases not matched to a gene: 9. The CDR3 DNA follows: TGTGCCATCAGCCTTAGACAGGACAGGCAAGAGACCCAGTACTTC. This gives the protein CAISLRQDRQETQYF.

This clonotype showed up just a few times. The CDR3 spells CASSGTGGSYGYTF. The CDR3 DNA follows: TGCGCCAGCAGCGGGACAGGGGGCAGCTATGGCTACACCTTC. The rearrangement links TRBV5-1 to TRBJ1-2; TRBD1 matches at 12 bases. The ends lost 4 bases at V and 4 bases at J; junction bases unmatched: 2. This CDR3 is built from 14 residues. Germline loops: CDR1 SGHRS, CDR2 YFSETQ.

This clonotype was counted between two and nine times. This chain links TRBV6-5 with TRBJ2-3; no clear D. The V end lost 8 bases, the J end lost 3 bases, and 6 bases lay between the germline ends. Germline V gene lookup returns CDR1 MNHEY and CDR2 SVGAGI. There are 11 residues in the CDR3. The CDR3 reads CASGTTDTQYF. The DNA of the CDR3 is TGTGCCAGCGGTACAACAGATACGCAGTATTTT.

V usage is TRBV4-1 and J usage is TRBJ2-1; D gene uncertain. The germline V gene encodes CDR1 MGHRA and CDR2 YSYEKL. The CDR3 sequence is 18 residues long. Trimming pared 3 bases from V and 0 bases from J, leaving 18 bases between. Here the CDR3 DNA reads TGCGCCAGCAGCCAGACCGCCAGGTCCGGCGGCTCCTACAATGAGCAGTTCTTC. Its translation is CASSQTARSGGSYNEQFF.

As for this clonotype: At one end, the junction sequence differs from germline, possibly due to a read error. The rearrangement uses TRBV9 and TRBJ2-5; 8 bases align to TRBD2. The closer fit of TRBJ2-4 to the DNA end suggests the J call may be wrong. CDR3 length equals 12 residues. Germline CDR1 SGDLS, CDR2 YYNGEE. The CDR3 protein is CAGSPGGNIQYF. The CDR3 DNA reads TGTGCCGGCAGCCCGGGGGGGAACATTCAGTACTTC.

This chain's CDR3 is CASSGDPWGEGGDEQFF. CDR3 DNA sequence: TGTGCCAGCAGCGGCGATCCATGGGGGGAGGGGGGCGATGAGCAGTTCTTC. The chain has TRBV9 and TRBJ2-1; TRBD2 is a possible D gene (7 bases). The CDR3 is 17 amino acids. Germline V gene lookup returns CDR1 SGDLS and CDR2 YYNGEE. The ends were cut back, 3 bases at V and 8 bases at J, with 24 bases in the middle.

The chain combines TRBV2 with TRBJ2-5, with D possibly matching TRBD2 (5 bases). Per germline, CDR1 SNHLY and CDR2 FYNNEI. Trimming took 4 bases from V and 4 from J, leaving 19 bases between them. The CDR3 is 16 amino acids. CDR3 residues: CASSVPLGRDRETQYF. The CDR3 DNA follows: TGTGCCAGCAGTGTCCCACTAGGCCGGGATCGAGAGACCCAGTACTTC. The full variable domain, its missing parts supplied by reference TRBV2 and TRBJ2-5, is EPEVTQTPSHQVTQMGQEVILRCVPISNHLYFYWYRQILGQKVEFLVSFYNNEISEKSEIFDDQFSVERPDGSNFTLKIRSTKLEDSAMYFCASSVPLGRDRETQYFGPGTRLLVL.